This record concerns one TCR beta chain sequence. The antigen remains unidentified. Naive CD8 cells were CD45RO-negative, positively selected for CCR7, excluding terminally differentiated effector memory CD45RA+ cells. The data originate from a study of shared clonotypes between healthy human individuals. This CDR3 is 16 amino acids long. Findings and limits, study-wide: Clonotypes that were shared across a handful of donors made up around 4.6% of naive CD4 clonotypes.

Sequencing was performed with immunoSEQ multiplex PCR; in TCRdb, only in-frame clones are kept and a portion is missing. The repertoire holds over 2,000,000 clones, 80% to 95% seen once, with less than 2% in the top ten. The sequencing input was naive CD8+ T cells from PBMCs. The TCR sequence derives from a man between 18 and 29 years old in good health. Some clones in this sample may be carry-over from other donors' samples. The chain recombines TRBV12-2 with TRBJ2-1; the table's D call TRBD2 went unverified against the DNA. TRBV12-2 corresponds to a pseudogene. As DNA, the CDR3 is TGTGCAAGTCGCCAGTTCGGACTAGCGGGAGGCAATGAGCAGTTCTTC. Translation gives CASRQFGLAGGNEQFF.